This T cell receptor beta chain stems from a study of blood T cell repertoires in COVID-19. Study-wide background: PBMCs, B-cell-depleted T cells, or T cells were the source of the cDNA or gDNA that made up the material.

The assay was immunoSEQ multiplex PCR, and TCRdb's table has in-frame clones only and misses some. The table lists about 290,000 clones, around four fifths of them singletons. In this sample, this clone turned up once. CDR3 length equals 14 residues. J lost 5 bases, V lost 5 bases, and 5 bases had no gene match. The germline gives CDR1 SGHTA, CDR2 FQGTGA. The V gene is TRBV7-3, the J gene TRBJ2-2; 7 bases are a match to TRBD1. Sequenced sample: peripheral blood. This receptor was taken from a woman aged 45-60 years with active or convalescent COVID-19. CDR3 protein: CASSEGTETGELFF. In DNA, the CDR3 is TGTGCCAGCAGCGAAGGGACAGAAACCGGGGAGCTGTTTTTT. Filled out from reference TRBV7-3 and TRBJ2-2, the complete variable domain reads GAGVSQTPSNKVTEKGKYVELRCDPISGHTALYWYRQSLGQGPEFLIYFQGTGAADDSGLPNDRFFAVRPEGSVSTLKIQRTERGDSAVYLCASSEGTETGELFFGEGSRLTVL.